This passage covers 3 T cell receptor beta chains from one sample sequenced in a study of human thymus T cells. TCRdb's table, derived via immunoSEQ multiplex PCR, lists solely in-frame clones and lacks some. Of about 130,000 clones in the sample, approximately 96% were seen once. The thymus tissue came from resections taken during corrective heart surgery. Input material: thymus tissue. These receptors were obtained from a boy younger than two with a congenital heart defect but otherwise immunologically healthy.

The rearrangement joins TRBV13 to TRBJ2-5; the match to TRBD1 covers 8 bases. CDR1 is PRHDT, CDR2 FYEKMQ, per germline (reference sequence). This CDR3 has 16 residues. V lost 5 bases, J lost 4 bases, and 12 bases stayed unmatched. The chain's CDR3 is CASSTGHGRGRETQYF. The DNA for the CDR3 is TGTGCCAGCAGCACGGGCCACGGCAGGGGGCGAGAGACCCAGTACTTC.

For the CDR3, the DNA is TGTGCCAGCAGCGTAGGATCTAGGGACACTGAAGCTTTCTTT. Its translation: CASSVGSRDTEAFF. The rearrangement links TRBV9 to TRBJ1-1; no firm D call. This CDR3 comprises 14 residues. Germline V gives CDR1 SGDLS, CDR2 YYNGEE. Trimming removed 0 bases from V and 3 bases from J, with 9 bases in between.

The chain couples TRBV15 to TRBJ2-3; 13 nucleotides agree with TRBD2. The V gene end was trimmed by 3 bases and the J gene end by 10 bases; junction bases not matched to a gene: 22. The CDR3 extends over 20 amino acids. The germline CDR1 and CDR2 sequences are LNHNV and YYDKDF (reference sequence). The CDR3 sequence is CATSSESSRTSGGPFRAQYF. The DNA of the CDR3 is TGTGCCACCAGCAGCGAATCTTCTCGGACTAGCGGGGGACCCTTCCGCGCGCAGTATTTT.